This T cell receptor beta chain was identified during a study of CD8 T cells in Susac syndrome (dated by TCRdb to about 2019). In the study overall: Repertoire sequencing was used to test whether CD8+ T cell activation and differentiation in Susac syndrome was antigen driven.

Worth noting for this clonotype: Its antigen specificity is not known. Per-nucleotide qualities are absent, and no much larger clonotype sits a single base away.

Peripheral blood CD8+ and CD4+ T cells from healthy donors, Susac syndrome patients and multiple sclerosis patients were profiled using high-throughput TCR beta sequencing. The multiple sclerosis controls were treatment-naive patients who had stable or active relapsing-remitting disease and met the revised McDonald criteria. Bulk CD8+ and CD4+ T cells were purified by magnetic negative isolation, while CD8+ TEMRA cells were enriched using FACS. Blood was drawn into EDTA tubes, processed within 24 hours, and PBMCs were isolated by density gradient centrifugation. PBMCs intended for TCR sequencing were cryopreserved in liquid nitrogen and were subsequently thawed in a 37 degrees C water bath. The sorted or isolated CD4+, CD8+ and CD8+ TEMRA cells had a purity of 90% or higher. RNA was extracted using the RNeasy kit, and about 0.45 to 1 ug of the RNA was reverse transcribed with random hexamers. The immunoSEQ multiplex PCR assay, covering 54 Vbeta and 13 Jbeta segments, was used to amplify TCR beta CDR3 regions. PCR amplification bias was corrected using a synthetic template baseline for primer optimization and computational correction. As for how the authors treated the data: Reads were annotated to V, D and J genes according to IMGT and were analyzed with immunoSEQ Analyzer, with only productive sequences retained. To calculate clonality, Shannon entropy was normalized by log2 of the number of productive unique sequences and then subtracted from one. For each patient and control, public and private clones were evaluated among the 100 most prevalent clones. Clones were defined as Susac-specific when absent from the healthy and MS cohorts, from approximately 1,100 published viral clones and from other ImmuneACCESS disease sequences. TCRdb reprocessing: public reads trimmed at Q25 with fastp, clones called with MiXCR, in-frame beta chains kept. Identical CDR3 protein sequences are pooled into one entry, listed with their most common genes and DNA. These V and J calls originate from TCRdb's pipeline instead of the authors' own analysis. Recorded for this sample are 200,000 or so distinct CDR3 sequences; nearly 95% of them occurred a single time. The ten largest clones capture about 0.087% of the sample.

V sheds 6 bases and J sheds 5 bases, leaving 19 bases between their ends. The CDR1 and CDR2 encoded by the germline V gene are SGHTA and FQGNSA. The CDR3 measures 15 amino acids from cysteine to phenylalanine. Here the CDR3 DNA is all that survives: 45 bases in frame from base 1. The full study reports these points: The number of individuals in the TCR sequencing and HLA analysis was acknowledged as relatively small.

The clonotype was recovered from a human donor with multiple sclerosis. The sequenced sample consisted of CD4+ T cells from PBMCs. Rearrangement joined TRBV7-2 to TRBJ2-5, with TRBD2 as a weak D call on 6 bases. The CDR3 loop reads CASRSRFRSGETQYF. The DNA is TGTGCCAGCAGGAGCCGGTTCCGAAGCGGGGAGACCCAGTACTTC.